These T cell receptor beta chains were read from a single sample in a study of spatial heterogeneity in lung cancer. TCRdb passed the 5' RACE reads through MiXCR, listing each CDR3 protein once. Of about 3,700 distinct CDR3 sequences listed, about a quarter were seen once; the top ten hold about 15%. The sample here was normal lung tissue next to the tumor, taken at surgery. Receptor source: a male donor with early-stage non-small cell lung cancer. Each CDR3 is given with its conserved first and last residue. D genes are given only for firm matches. Size is stated for part of the rows, as once, few or many counts, or as a class when the clone is expanded.

>-|TRBJ1-4|TRBV28|medium-sized
TGTGCCAGCAGTTTTCCCAGGAGTAATGAAAAACTGTTTTTT
CASSFPRSNEKLFF
>TRBD1|TRBJ2-2|TRBV14|-
TGTGCCAGCAGCCTATACTTAGGGACAGCCGGCGGGGAGCTGTTTTTT
CASSLYLGTAGGELFF
>-|TRBJ1-6|TRBV6-1|medium-sized
TGTGCCAGCAGTCATCAGTCCTCACCCCTCCACTTT
CASSHQSSPLHF
>-|TRBJ1-1|TRBV10-1|-
TGCGCCAGCAGTGAAAATCGTTGGGGCCGTGACACTGAAGCTTTCTTT
CASSENRWGRDTEAFF
>-|TRBJ1-4|TRBV5-1|medium-sized
TGCGCCAGCAGCCTAGGGACATCAACTAATGAAAAACTGTTTTTT
CASSLGTSTNEKLFF
>TRBD1|TRBJ2-1|TRBV6-5|-
TGTGCCAGCAGTTACGGGCCGGGACAGGGGGCCTACAATGAGCAGTTCTTC
CASSYGPGQGAYNEQFF
>TRBD2|TRBJ2-5|TRBV5-1|many
TGCGCCAGCAGCTCCGGAAGGCTAGCGGGGATCCAAGAGACCCAGTACTTC
CASSSGRLAGIQETQYF
>-|TRBJ1-1|TRBV18|-
TGTGCCAGCTCACCAGACAGGCGGGTCAACACTGAAGCTTTCTTT
CASSPDRRVNTEAFF
>-|TRBJ2-2|TRBV9|medium-sized
TGTGCCAGCAGCTTAACAGGGAACACCGGGGAGCTGTTTTTT
CASSLTGNTGELFF
>-|TRBJ2-3|TRBV7-9|-
TGTGCCAGCACCGGGGCACTAGAAACAGATACGCAGTATTTT
CASTGALETDTQYF
>TRBD1|TRBJ1-2|TRBV28|medium-sized
TGTGCCAGCAGTACCCCCCAGGGGGTCAGCTATGGCTACACCTTC
CASSTPQGVSYGYTF
>-|TRBJ1-5|TRBV7-9|-
TGTGCCAGCGGAATTGGGGGGAGCAATCAGCCCCAGCATTTT
CASGIGGSNQPQHF